This T cell receptor (beta chain) was identified in a study of blood T cell repertoires in COVID-19. Study-wide background: The United States, Italy and Spain supplied acute and convalescent COVID-19 samples. The analysed material was cDNA or gDNA that came from T cells, B-cell-depleted T cells, or PBMCs.

This clone was seen a few times. Under the authors' procedure: Cell counts per sample came from amplifying reference gene primers. Method: immunoSEQ multiplex PCR; TCRdb's copy keeps in-frame clones and lacks some. The V and J calls and the clone size are those of that table, but D and trimming were determined from the DNA. Seen here are about 59,000 clones, about 70% observed once, and the top ten hold about 14%. The origin of this receptor is a woman aged 70-85 years with acute or convalescent COVID-19. Source material: peripheral blood.

CDR3 bases: TGTGCCAGTAGCCATCAGGGGGCAAACACTGAAGCTTTCTTT. Translated: CASSHQGANTEAFF. The chain is built from TRBV19 and TRBJ1-1; 8 nucleotides match TRBD1. V lost 6 bases and J lost 2; bases outside the gene matches: 5. CDR1 and CDR2 from the germline V gene are LNHDA and SQIVND (reference sequence). The length of the CDR3 is 14 residues.